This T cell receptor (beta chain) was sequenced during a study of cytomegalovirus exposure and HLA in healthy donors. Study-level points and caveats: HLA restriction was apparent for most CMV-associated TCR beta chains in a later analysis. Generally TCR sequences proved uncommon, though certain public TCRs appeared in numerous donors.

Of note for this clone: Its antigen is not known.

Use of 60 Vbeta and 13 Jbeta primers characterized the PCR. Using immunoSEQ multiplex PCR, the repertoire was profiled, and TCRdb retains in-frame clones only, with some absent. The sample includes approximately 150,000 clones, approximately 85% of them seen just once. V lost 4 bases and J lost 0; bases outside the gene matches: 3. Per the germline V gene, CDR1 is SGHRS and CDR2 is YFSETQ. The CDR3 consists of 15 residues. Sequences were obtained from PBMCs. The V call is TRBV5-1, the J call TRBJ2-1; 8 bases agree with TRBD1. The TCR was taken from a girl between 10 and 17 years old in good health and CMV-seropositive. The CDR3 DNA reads TGCGCCAGCAGCCACGGGACAGGCTCCTACAATGAGCAGTTCTTC. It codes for CASSHGTGSYNEQFF.